The 2 T cell receptor beta chains reported below all come from one sample, sequenced in a study of identical twins. TCRdb independently ran MiXCR on the 5' RACE reads; one entry per CDR3 protein. The profile shows about 240,000 distinct CDR3 sequences, about an eighth of them singletons. These same records also appear under a second study, on yellow fever vaccine responses in identical twins.

The sequencing sample was made of memory (CD45RO+) T cells sorted from blood. The receptors originated from a woman aged 18-29 years in good health.

This clonotype was seen only a few times. The gene calls are TRBV24-1 and TRBJ2-5; D unresolved. Looked up from germline, CDR1 is KGHDR and CDR2 is SFDVKD. V was cut by 7 bases and J by 2 bases, with 4 bases left in between. CDR3 length equals 11 residues. The CDR3 protein is CATRLQETQYF. CDR3 in DNA: TGTGCCACCAGGTTGCAAGAGACCCAGTACTTC.

About this clonotype: Germline and junction disagree at one end, which may indicate a read error. The chain couples TRBV5-6 to TRBJ2-3, with TRBD1 matching over 9 bases. Germline values: CDR1 SGHDT, CDR2 YYEEEE. The CDR3 runs 11 residues. For the CDR3, the DNA is TGTGCCAGCAGCAGGGGGGGGACAGGGAATTTT. Translated: CASSRGGTGNF.